This T cell receptor beta chain was sequenced for a study of blood T cell repertoires in COVID-19. On the study more broadly: Donors in the United States, Italy and Spain gave samples during acute or convalescent COVID-19. T cells, B-cell-depleted T cells, or PBMCs provided the cDNA or gDNA that served as material.

The CDR3 runs to 15 residues. CDR1 and CDR2 (germline): MNHEY, SVGAGI. With V trimmed by 7 bases and J by 7 bases, 12 bases remained unmatched. In the original analysis: Estimates of nucleated cell counts were drawn from the amplification of reference gene primers. The assay was immunoSEQ multiplex PCR, and TCRdb's table has in-frame clones only and misses some. V and J calls and clone size are copied from that table; D and trimming were computed from the DNA. The sample shows 85,000 to 95,000 clones, more than 75% of them seen only once. The J gene is TRBJ1-5, the V gene TRBV6-5; 8 nucleotides align to TRBD1. Sequencing was done on a sample of peripheral blood. The TCR originated in a man between 65 and 80 years old with acute or convalescent COVID-19. The CDR3 bases are TGTGCCAGCATTTTCGACAGGGGCCAGGGACAGCCCCAGCATTTT. Translating gives CASIFDRGQGQPQHF.